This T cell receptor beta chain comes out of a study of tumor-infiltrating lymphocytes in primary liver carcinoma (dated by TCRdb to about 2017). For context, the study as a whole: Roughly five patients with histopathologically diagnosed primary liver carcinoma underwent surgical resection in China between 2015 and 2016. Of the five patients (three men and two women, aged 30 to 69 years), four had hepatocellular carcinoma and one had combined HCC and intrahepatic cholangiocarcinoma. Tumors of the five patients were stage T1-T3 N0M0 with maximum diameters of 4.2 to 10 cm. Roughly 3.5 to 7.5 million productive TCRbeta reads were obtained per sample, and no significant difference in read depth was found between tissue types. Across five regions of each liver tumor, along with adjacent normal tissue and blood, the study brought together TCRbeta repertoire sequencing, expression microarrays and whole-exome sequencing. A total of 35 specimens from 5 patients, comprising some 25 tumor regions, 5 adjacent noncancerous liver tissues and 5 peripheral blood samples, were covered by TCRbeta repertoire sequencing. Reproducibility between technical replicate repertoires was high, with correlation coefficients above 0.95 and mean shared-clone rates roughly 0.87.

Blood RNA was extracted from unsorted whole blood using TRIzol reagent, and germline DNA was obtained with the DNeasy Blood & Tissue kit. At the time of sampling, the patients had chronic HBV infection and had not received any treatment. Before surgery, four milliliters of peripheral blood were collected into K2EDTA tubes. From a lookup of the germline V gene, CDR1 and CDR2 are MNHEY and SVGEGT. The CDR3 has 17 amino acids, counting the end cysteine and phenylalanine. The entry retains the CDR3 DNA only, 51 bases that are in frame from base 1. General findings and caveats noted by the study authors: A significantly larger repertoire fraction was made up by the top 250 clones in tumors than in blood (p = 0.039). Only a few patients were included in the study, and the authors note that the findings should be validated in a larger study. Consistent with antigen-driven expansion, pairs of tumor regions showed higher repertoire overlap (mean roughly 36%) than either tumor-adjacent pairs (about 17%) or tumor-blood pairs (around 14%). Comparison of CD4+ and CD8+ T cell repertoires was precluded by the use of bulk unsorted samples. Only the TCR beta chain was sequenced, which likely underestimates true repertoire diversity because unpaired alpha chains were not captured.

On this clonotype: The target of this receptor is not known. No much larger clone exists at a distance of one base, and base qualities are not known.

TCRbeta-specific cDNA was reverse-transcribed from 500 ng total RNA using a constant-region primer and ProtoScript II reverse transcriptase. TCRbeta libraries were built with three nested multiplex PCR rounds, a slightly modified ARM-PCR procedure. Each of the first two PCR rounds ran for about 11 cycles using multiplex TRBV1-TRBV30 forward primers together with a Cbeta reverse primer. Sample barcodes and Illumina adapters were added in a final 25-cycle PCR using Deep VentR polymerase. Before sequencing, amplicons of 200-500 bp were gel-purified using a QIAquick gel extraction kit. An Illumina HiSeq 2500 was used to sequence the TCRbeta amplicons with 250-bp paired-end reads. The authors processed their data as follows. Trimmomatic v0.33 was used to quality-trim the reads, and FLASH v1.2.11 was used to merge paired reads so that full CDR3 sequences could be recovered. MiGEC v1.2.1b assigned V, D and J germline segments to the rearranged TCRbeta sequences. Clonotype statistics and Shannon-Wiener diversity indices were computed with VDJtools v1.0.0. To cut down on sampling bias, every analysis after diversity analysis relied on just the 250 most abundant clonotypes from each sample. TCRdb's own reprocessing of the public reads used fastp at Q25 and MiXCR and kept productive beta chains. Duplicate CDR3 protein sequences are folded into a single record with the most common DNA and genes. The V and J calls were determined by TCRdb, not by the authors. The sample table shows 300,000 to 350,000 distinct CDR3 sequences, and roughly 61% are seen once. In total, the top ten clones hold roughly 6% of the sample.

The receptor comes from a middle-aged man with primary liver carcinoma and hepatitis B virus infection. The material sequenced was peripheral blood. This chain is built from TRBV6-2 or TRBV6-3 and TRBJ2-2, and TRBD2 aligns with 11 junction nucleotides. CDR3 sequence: CANSAQLAGEETGGLFF. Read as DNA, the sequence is TGTGCTAACAGCGCGCAACTAGCGGGAGAGGAGACCGGGGGGCTATTTTTT.